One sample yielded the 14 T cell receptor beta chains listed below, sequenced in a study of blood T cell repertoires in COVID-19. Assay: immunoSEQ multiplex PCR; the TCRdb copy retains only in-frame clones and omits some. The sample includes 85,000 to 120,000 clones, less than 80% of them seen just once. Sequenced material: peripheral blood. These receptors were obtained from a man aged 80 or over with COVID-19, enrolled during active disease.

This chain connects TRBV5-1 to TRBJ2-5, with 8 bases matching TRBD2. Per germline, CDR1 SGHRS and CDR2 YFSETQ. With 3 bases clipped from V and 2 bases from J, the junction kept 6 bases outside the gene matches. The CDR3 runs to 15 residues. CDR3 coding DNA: TGCGCCAGCAGCTCCACCGGGACTAGTCAAGAGACCCAGTACTTC. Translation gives CASSSTGTSQETQYF.

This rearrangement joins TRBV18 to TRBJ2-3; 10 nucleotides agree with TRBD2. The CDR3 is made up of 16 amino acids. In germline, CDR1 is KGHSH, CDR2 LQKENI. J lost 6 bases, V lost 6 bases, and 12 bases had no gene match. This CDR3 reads CASSPSGRAFTDTQYF. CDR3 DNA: TGTGCCAGCTCGCCGAGCGGGAGGGCATTCACGGATACGCAGTATTTT.

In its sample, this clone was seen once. CDR3: CASSVRRTYNEQFF. The CDR3 bases are TGTGCCAGCAGTGTACGGCGGACTTACAATGAGCAGTTCTTC. The chain links TRBV6-4 to TRBJ2-1; tentatively, D is TRBD2 (5 bases). V gave up 4 bases and J gave up 4 bases, with 11 bases separating them. The CDR3 runs 14 residues. From germline, CDR1 is MRHNA and CDR2 SNTAGT.

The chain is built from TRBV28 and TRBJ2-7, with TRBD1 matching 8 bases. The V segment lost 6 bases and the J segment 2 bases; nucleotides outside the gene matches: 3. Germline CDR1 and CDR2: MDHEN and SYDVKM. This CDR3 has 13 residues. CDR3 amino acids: CASRKTGAYEQYF. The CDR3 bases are TGTGCCAGCAGAAAGACAGGGGCCTACGAGCAGTACTTC.

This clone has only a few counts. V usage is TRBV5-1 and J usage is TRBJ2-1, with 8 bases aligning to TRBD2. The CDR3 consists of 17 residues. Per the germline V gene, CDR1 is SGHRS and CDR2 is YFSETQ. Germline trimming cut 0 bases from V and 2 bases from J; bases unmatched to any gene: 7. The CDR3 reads CASSLDLLAATYNEQFF. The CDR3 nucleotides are TGCGCCAGCAGCTTGGACCTACTAGCGGCGACCTACAATGAGCAGTTCTTC. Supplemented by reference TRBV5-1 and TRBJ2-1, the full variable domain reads KAGVTQTPRYLIKTRGQQVTLSCSPISGHRSVSWYQQTPGQGLQFLFEYFSETQRNKGNFPGRFSGRQFSNSRSEMNVSTLELGDSALYLCASSLDLLAATYNEQFFGPGTRLTVL.

The CDR3 is CASSLGRDYGYTF. The DNA for the CDR3 is TGTGCCAGCAGCTTAGGCAGGGACTATGGCTACACCTTC. The rearrangement uses TRBV11-2 and TRBJ1-2; possible D gene TRBD1, 5 bases. The germline gives CDR1 SGHAT, CDR2 FQNNGV. V was clipped by 1 base and J by 3 bases, with 6 bases between them. This CDR3 contains 13 residues.

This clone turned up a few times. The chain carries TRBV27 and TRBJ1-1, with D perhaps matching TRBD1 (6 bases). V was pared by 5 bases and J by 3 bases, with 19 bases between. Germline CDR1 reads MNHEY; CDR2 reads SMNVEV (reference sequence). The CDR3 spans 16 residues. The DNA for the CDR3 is TGTGCCAGCAGTAGTTATCAGGGGATGCGGGACACTGAAGCTTTCTTT. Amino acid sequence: CASSSYQGMRDTEAFF.

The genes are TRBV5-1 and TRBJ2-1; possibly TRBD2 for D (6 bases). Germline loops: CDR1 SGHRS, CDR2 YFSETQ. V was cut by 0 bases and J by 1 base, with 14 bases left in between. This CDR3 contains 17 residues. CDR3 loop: CASSLVGGLSSYNEQFF. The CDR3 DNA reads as TGCGCCAGCAGCTTGGTCGGGGGACTGTCGTCCTACAATGAGCAGTTCTTC.

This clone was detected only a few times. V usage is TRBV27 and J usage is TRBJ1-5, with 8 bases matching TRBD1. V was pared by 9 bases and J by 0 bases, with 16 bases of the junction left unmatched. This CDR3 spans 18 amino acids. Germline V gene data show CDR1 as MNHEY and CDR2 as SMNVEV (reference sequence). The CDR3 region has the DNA TGTGCCAGGTGGGGGACAGGACCTCCCTGGTATAGCAATCAGCCCCAGCATTTT. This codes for CARWGTGPPWYSNQPQHF.

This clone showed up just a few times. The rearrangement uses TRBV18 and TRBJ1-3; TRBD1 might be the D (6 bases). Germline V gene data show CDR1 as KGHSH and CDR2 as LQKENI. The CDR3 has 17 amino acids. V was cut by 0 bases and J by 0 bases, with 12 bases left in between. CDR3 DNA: TGTGCCAGCTCACCACCTGGGGGCTTAGACTCTGGAAACACCATATATTTT. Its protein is CASSPPGGLDSGNTIYF.

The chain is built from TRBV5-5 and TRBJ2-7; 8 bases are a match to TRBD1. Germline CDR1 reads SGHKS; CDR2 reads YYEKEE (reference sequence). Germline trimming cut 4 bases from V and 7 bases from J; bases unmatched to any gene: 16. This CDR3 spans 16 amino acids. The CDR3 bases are TGTGCCAGCAGCGATGGATCTCCGGACAGGGTAGTGGAGCAGTACTTC. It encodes CASSDGSPDRVVEQYF.

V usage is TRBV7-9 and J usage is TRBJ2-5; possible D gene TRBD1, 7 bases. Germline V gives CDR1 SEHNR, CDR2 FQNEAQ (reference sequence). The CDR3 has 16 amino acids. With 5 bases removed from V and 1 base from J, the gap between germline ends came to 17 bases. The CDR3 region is CASSRGTDSLQETQYF. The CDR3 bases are TGTGCCAGCAGCCGGGGGACAGATTCCCTCCAAGAGACCCAGTACTTC.

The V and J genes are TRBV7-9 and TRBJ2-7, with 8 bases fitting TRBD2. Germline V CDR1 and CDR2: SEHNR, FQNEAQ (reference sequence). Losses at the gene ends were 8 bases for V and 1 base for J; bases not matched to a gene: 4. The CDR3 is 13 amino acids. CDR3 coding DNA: TGTGCCAGCCTAGCTAGCGGGTCCTACGAGCAGTACTTC. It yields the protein CASLASGSYEQYF.

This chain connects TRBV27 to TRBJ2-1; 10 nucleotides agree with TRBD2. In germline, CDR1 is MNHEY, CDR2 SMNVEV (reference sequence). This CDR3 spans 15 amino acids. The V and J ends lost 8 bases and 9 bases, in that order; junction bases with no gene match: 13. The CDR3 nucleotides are TGTGCCAGCCTCTCACTAGCGGGAAAATTGGGTGAGCAGTTCTTC. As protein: CASLSLAGKLGEQFF.